This entry lists 26 T cell receptor beta chains sequenced from one sample in a study of early T cells in non-severe SARS-CoV-2 infection. Each CDR3 protein gets one entry after TCRdb re-called the 5' RACE reads with MiXCR. The sample contains about 90,000 distinct CDR3 sequences, 9.5% to 15% of which appear only once. Sequenced here: whole blood, sampled at baseline. Receptors originate from an adult who was a healthcare worker with PCR-confirmed SARS-CoV-2 infection or an uninfected control (not recorded which).

This clonotype was picked up a small number of times. The chain recombines TRBV6-5 with TRBJ2-2, with D unclear. Trimming left V 0 bases short and J 3 bases short, with 11 bases between. The CDR3 runs to 16 residues. The germline V gene encodes CDR1 MNHEY and CDR2 SVGAGI. In nucleotides, the CDR3 is TGTGCCAGCAGTTACTCGGCCGAGACCTACACCGGGGAGCTGTTTTTT. It is translated as CASSYSAETYTGELFF.

J is TRBJ1-1 and V is TRBV11-2, with unresolved D. Looked up from germline, CDR1 is SGHAT and CDR2 is FQNNGV. The CDR3 spans 13 residues. The V gene lost 5 bases and the J gene lost 4 bases, with 11 bases spanning the gap. Written as DNA, the CDR3 is TGTGCCAGCAGCCCCCGGACGAGCACTGAAGCTTTCTTT. Its translation: CASSPRTSTEAFF. Full variable domain (rest looked up from reference TRBV11-2 and TRBJ1-1): EAGVAQSPRYKIIEKRQSVAFWCNPISGHATLYWYQQILGQGPKLLIQFQNNGVVDDSQLPKDRFSAERLKGVDSTLKIQPAKLEDSAVYLCASSPRTSTEAFFGQGTRLTVV.

In its sample, this clonotype was seen many times. The J gene is TRBJ1-4, the V gene TRBV5-5; 9 nucleotides align to TRBD1. The CDR3 runs 15 residues. The germline V gene has CDR1 SGHKS and CDR2 YYEKEE (reference sequence). Trimming removed 0 bases from V and 7 bases from J; junction bases left unmatched: 4. This chain's CDR3 is CASSLEGQGIEKLFF. The CDR3 coding sequence is TGTGCCAGCAGCTTGGAGGGACAGGGAATTGAAAAACTGTTTTTT.

V gene TRBV24-1 combines with J gene TRBJ1-2, with D possibly TRBD1 on 6 matching bases. Germline V gene sequence: CDR1 KGHDR, CDR2 SFDVKD. This CDR3 contains 11 residues. Trimming cost V 5 bases and J 14 bases, with 14 bases left between them. The CDR3 region has the DNA TGTGCCACCAGTGGACAGGCCGGATGGACCTTC. As protein: CATSGQAGWTF.

The V call is TRBV10-3, the J call TRBJ1-1; D not resolved. Trimming removed 5 bases at V and 6 bases at J, with 7 bases between. Germline loops: CDR1 ENHRY, CDR2 SYGVKD. The CDR3 spans 11 residues. The CDR3 nucleotides read TGTGCCATCAGTCCGGGCCCTGAAGCTTTCTTT. Its protein is CAISPGPEAFF.

A few counts support this clonotype. The chain links TRBV11-2 to TRBJ1-5; 7 nucleotides match TRBD1. The ends lost 1 base at V and 4 bases at J; junction bases unmatched: 1. The CDR3 loop spans 14 amino acids. Germline V gives CDR1 SGHAT, CDR2 FQNNGV. CDR3 region: CASSLGDSNQPQHF. The CDR3 DNA reads TGTGCCAGCAGCTTAGGGGACAGTAATCAGCCCCAGCATTTT.

In its sample, this clonotype was seen many times. This chain links TRBV7-9 with TRBJ1-1; D is ambiguous. Trimming removed 5 bases from V and 1 base from J, with 14 bases in between. The germline CDR1 and CDR2 sequences are SEHNR and FQNEAQ (reference sequence). CDR3 length equals 15 residues. CDR3 residues: CASSPRERGNTEAFF. CDR3 bases: TGTGCCAGCAGCCCCCGTGAAAGAGGGAACACTGAAGCTTTCTTT.

This clonotype was picked up a small number of times. The chain joins TRBV9 to TRBJ1-1; D not resolved. Germline V lookup: CDR1 SGDLS, CDR2 YYNGEE. The CDR3 runs 10 residues. V was pared by 7 bases and J by 4 bases, with 5 bases between. The CDR3: CASQPTEAFF. DNA of the CDR3: TGTGCCAGCCAACCCACTGAAGCTTTCTTT.

At least ten counts were recorded for this clonotype. The chain has TRBV6-1 and TRBJ1-6; the D gene is possibly TRBD1 (5 bases). V lost 6 bases, J lost 9 bases, and 18 bases lay in between. The CDR3 contains 15 residues. CDR1 is MNHNS and CDR2 is SASEGT in the germline V gene. Here the CDR3 DNA reads TGTGCCAGCAGCGACTCTGGGACTTACGGTTCACCCCTCCACTTT. It specifies CASSDSGTYGSPLHF.

This clonotype was observed at least ten times. The V gene is TRBV12-3 or TRBV12-4, the J gene TRBJ1-2; a possible D gene is TRBD1 (5 bases). V was cut by 5 bases and J by 5 bases, with 12 bases left in between. This CDR3 contains 13 residues. The CDR3 here is CASSRDAGYGYTF. CDR3 sequence (DNA): TGTGCCAGCAGTCGGGACGCTGGTTATGGCTACACCTTC.

The table lists this clonotype with a few counts. The V and J genes are TRBV6-2 or TRBV6-3 and TRBJ2-2, with TRBD1 matching over 7 bases. The V segment lost 5 bases and the J segment 6 bases; nucleotides outside the gene matches: 9. This CDR3 region has 15 residues. CDR1 is MNHEY, CDR2 SVGEGT, per germline. The CDR3, as DNA: TGTGCCAGCAGTCCCCCGAGGGGGCAGGCCGGGGAGCTGTTTTTT. This gives the protein CASSPPRGQAGELFF.

This clonotype was seen a handful of times. The rearrangement links TRBV5-1 to TRBJ2-6; a possible D gene is TRBD1 (6 bases). From germline, CDR1 is SGHRS and CDR2 YFSETQ. The V end was cut by 4 bases, the J end by 4 bases, with 18 bases between. The CDR3 is 17 amino acids. Here the CDR3 reads CASSAVGANPGANVLTF. DNA of the CDR3: TGCGCCAGCAGCGCGGTGGGGGCGAACCCAGGGGCCAACGTCCTGACTTTC.

The rearrangement links TRBV2 to TRBJ2-2; 10 nucleotides match TRBD2. The V gene end was trimmed by 1 base and the J gene end by 2 bases; junction bases not matched to a gene: 7. CDR1 is SNHLY and CDR2 is FYNNEI in the germline V gene. CDR3 length equals 18 residues. The CDR3 bases are TGTGCCAGCAGTGAAGTTGGCCTAGCGGGGGCCAACACCGGGGAGCTGTTTTTT. This codes for CASSEVGLAGANTGELFF.

There are many counts of this clonotype. The chain has TRBV29-1 and TRBJ2-3, with 8 bases aligning to TRBD2. CDR1 is SQVTM and CDR2 is ANQGSEA in the germline V gene. The CDR3 is 13 amino acids. With V trimmed by 5 bases and J by 3 bases, 4 bases remained unmatched. This CDR3 reads CSVHKRETDTQYF. As DNA, the CDR3 is TGCAGCGTTCACAAGCGGGAGACAGATACGCAGTATTTT.

At least ten counts were recorded for this clonotype. The chain carries TRBV19 and TRBJ2-1; 9 bases fit TRBD2. Looked up from germline, CDR1 is LNHDA and CDR2 is SQIVND (reference sequence). This CDR3 comprises 15 residues. Losses at the gene ends were 10 bases for V and 2 bases for J; bases not matched to a gene: 9. In DNA, the CDR3 is TGTGCCACTTCCGGGAGCGGGGGGCCCTACAATGAGCAGTTCTTC. It yields the protein CATSGSGGPYNEQFF.

This clonotype was detected only once. Mismatch with germline at one junction end may stem from a read error. The CDR3 DNA is TGTGTCAGCAGCTTGGAAGTATGGGGGGATACGCAGTATTTT. Its translation is CVSSLEVWGDTQYF. The rearrangement joins TRBV5-4 to TRBJ2-3; D is perhaps TRBD1 or TRBD2 (5 bases each). This CDR3 has 14 residues. From germline, CDR1 is SGHNT and CDR2 YYREEE (reference sequence).

The chain uses TRBV11-2 and TRBJ2-5; D may be TRBD1 (6 bases). Trimming took 1 base from V and 2 from J, leaving 11 bases between them. Germline assignment: CDR1 SGHAT and CDR2 FQNNGV. CDR3 size: 15 residues. CDR3 bases: TGTGCCAGCAGCTTAGTAGGACAGTTACAAGAGACCCAGTACTTC. It yields the protein CASSLVGQLQETQYF.

The chain recombines TRBV10-3 with TRBJ2-5; TRBD2 matches at 8 bases. The junction had 5 bases not matched to a gene; V was cut back by 6 bases and J by 2 bases. Germline-derived CDR1 and CDR2 are ENHRY and SYGVKD. This CDR3 is 14 amino acids long. CDR3 in DNA: TGTGCCATCAGCGCCACTAGCGGTCAAGAGACCCAGTACTTC. Its protein is CAISATSGQETQYF.

This clonotype was counted only a few times. This chain uses TRBV10-3 with TRBJ2-1, with 10 bases lining up with TRBD2. The germline V gene encodes CDR1 ENHRY and CDR2 SYGVKD. The CDR3 runs to 16 residues. J lost 2 bases, V lost 5 bases, and 6 bases had no gene match. The DNA for the CDR3 is TGTGCCATCAGTTTAGCGGGAGGTAGCACCTACAATGAGCAGTTCTTC. Translation gives CAISLAGGSTYNEQFF.

V and J are TRBV20-1 and TRBJ2-1, with D unresolved. Germline V gives CDR1 DFQATT, CDR2 SNEGSKA (reference sequence). V shed 1 base and J shed 4 bases, with 17 bases lying between them. CDR3 length: 16 residues. The CDR3 region has the DNA TGCAGTGCTAGAGTCCCGTACTGGAGACCTTACAATGAGCAGTTCTTC. Translated, it gives CSARVPYWRPYNEQFF.

There are many counts of this clonotype. This chain joins TRBV15 and TRBJ1-3; no reliable D call. V was shortened by 8 bases and J by 3 bases, with 11 bases between the two germline ends. This CDR3 has 13 residues. Germline V gives CDR1 LNHNV, CDR2 YYDKDF (reference sequence). CDR3 region: CATGRSLGNTIYF. Written as DNA, the CDR3 is TGTGCCACCGGGAGGAGTCTTGGAAACACCATATATTTT.

Note on this clonotype: A much larger clone lies a single base off, so this may be a read error. V and J are TRBV28 and TRBJ2-7, with D possibly being TRBD1 or TRBD2 (5 bases each). The CDR3 is 13 amino acids. In germline, CDR1 is MDHEN, CDR2 SYDVKM. CDR3 coding DNA: TGTGCCAGCAGTGGGGGACCACCCTACGAGCGGTACTTC. Translated, it gives CASSGGPPYERYF.

This clonotype was observed a few times. This chain connects TRBV6-1 to TRBJ2-7; possibly TRBD2 for D (5 bases). V shed 3 bases and J shed 3 bases, with 15 bases lying between them. Germline loops: CDR1 MNHNS, CDR2 SASEGT. The CDR3 is 15 amino acids. CDR3 residues: CASSDLRRDYYEQYF. DNA for the CDR3: TGTGCCAGCAGTGACCTTCGCCGGGATTACTACGAGCAGTACTTC.

This clonotype occurred a few times. The chain joins TRBV25-1 to TRBJ1-4; no firm D call. Germline values: CDR1 MGHDK, CDR2 SYGVNS. The CDR3 runs 15 residues. V lost 0 bases and J lost 5, with 10 bases in between. As DNA, the CDR3 is TGTGCCAGCAGTGAATACGGAGCAGTAAATGAAAAACTGTTTTTT. Translated: CASSEYGAVNEKLFF.

The chain uses TRBV27 and TRBJ2-5; D remains ambiguous. The CDR3 totals 15 residues. Germline CDR1 is MNHEY and CDR2 is SMNVEV (reference sequence). The ends were cut back, 5 bases at V and 4 bases at J, with 17 bases in the middle. This CDR3 reads CASSRNPRGGETQYF. CDR3 DNA: TGTGCCAGCAGTCGAAATCCACGTGGCGGAGAGACCCAGTACTTC.

This chain uses TRBV12-3 or TRBV12-4 with TRBJ2-1; 10 positions match TRBD1. V shed 6 bases and J 4 bases; nucleotides not matched to a gene: 6. The CDR3 runs to 15 residues. The CDR3 DNA follows: TGTGCCAGCAGCCGAGGGACAGGGGATTACAATGAGCAGTTCTTC. It is translated as CASSRGTGDYNEQFF.